Each of the 24 T cell receptor beta chains below was sequenced from the same sample in a study of shared clonotypes between healthy human individuals. Produced via immunoSEQ multiplex PCR; TCRdb's table is partial and in-frame only. The sample lists approximately 500,000 clones; about 80% were seen once. Material for sequencing was PBMCs. All receptors derive from a woman in her thirties or forties in good health. Some clones in this sample may be carry-over from other donors' samples.

Concerning this clone itself: This specimen includes other DNA sequences encoding the same CDR3. V and J are TRBV5-1 and TRBJ2-1; 8 bases match TRBD2. The germline CDR1 and CDR2 sequences are SGHRS and YFSETQ. The CDR3 has 13 amino acids. Germline trimming cut 2 bases from V and 6 bases from J; bases unmatched to any gene: 1. The CDR3 protein is CASSLGTSNEQFF. The CDR3 coding sequence is TGCGCCAGCAGCTTAGGGACTAGCAATGAGCAGTTCTTC.

The chain joins TRBV7-2 to TRBJ2-1, with D hard to call. V dropped 5 bases and J dropped 4 bases, with 3 bases sitting between them. CDR1 SGHTA and CDR2 FQGNSA come from the germline V gene. CDR3 size: 11 residues. As DNA, the CDR3 is TGTGCCAGCAGCACTTACAATGAGCAGTTCTTC. It yields the protein CASSTYNEQFF.

V and J are TRBV5-4 and TRBJ2-5; the match to TRBD2 covers 11 bases. V was clipped by 3 bases and J by 5 bases; unmatched bases: 3. Germline V gene lookup returns CDR1 SGHNT and CDR2 YYREEE (reference sequence). The CDR3 spans 14 residues. CDR3 DNA: TGTGCCAGCAGCTCCGGACTAGCGGGCGAGACCCAGTACTTC. It yields the protein CASSSGLAGETQYF.

The chain carries TRBV7-2 and TRBJ1-1, with D possibly TRBD1 on 5 matching bases. The ends were cut back, 5 bases at V and 2 bases at J, with 15 bases in the middle. The length of the CDR3 is 15 residues. Germline values: CDR1 SGHTA, CDR2 FQGNSA. In DNA, the CDR3 is TGTGCCAGCAGCGCGAGACAGCGACTAAACACTGAAGCTTTCTTT. This sequence encodes CASSARQRLNTEAFF.

This chain uses TRBV4-1 with TRBJ2-4; D remains unclear. The germline V gene has CDR1 MGHRA and CDR2 YSYEKL. The V and J ends lost 4 bases and 0 bases respectively, with 7 bases between them. This CDR3 region has 14 residues. The CDR3 nucleotides are TGCGCCAGCAGCCCCCCGCTAGCCAAAAACATTCAGTACTTC. Translating it yields CASSPPLAKNIQYF.

The CDR3 region is CASSRGRGIDTQYF. The CDR3, as DNA: TGCGCCAGCAGCCGGGGCAGGGGAATAGATACGCAGTATTTT. The rearrangement uses TRBV5-1 and TRBJ2-3, with D perhaps TRBD1 (6 bases). From germline, CDR1 is SGHRS and CDR2 YFSETQ. With 4 bases removed from V and 5 bases from J, the gap between germline ends came to 14 bases. CDR3 length equals 14 residues. Complete variable domain (other parts from reference TRBV5-1 and TRBJ2-3): KAGVTQTPRYLIKTRGQQVTLSCSPISGHRSVSWYQQTPGQGLQFLFEYFSETQRNKGNFPGRFSGRQFSNSRSEMNVSTLELGDSALYLCASSRGRGIDTQYFGPGTRLTVL.

This clone occurred a few times. The CDR3 DNA sequence: TGTGCCAGCAGCACGACAGGTACTTGGGAGACCCAGTACTTC. Translated: CASSTTGTWETQYF. The chain uses TRBV7-9 and TRBJ2-5; D may be TRBD1 (6 bases). Looked up from germline, CDR1 is SEHNR and CDR2 is FQNEAQ (reference sequence). The CDR3 totals 14 residues. Trimming removed 5 bases at V and 5 bases at J, with 15 bases between. The full variable domain, its missing parts supplied by reference TRBV7-9 and TRBJ2-5, is DTGVSQNPRHKITKRGQNVTFRCDPISEHNRLYWYRQTLGQGPEFLTYFQNEAQLEKSRLLSDRFSAERPKGSFSTLEIQRTEQGDSAMYLCASSTTGTWETQYFGPGTRLLVL.

The chain joins TRBV5-1 to TRBJ2-6, with TRBD1 matching over 11 bases. From germline, CDR1 is SGHRS and CDR2 YFSETQ. This CDR3 contains 17 residues. V lost 3 bases and J lost 1; bases outside the gene matches: 3. CDR3 amino acids: CASSSGQGASGANVLTF. The CDR3 coding sequence is TGCGCCAGCAGCTCTGGACAGGGGGCTTCTGGGGCCAACGTCCTGACTTTC.

The chain is built from TRBV19 and TRBJ2-2; tentative D call: TRBD1 (6 bases). In germline, CDR1 is LNHDA, CDR2 SQIVND (reference sequence). This CDR3 spans 15 amino acids. V shed 10 bases and J shed 6 bases, with 21 bases lying between them. The CDR3 sequence is CATIAWGPGAGELFF. CDR3 DNA: TGTGCCACTATTGCATGGGGGCCCGGCGCCGGGGAGCTGTTTTTT.

This sequence joins TRBV27 and TRBJ2-1, with D possibly being TRBD1 or TRBD2 (5 bases each). The CDR3 loop spans 14 amino acids. V shed 5 bases and J shed 4 bases, with 12 bases lying between them. In germline, CDR1 is MNHEY, CDR2 SMNVEV (reference sequence). CDR3 sequence (DNA): TGTGCCAGCAGTGAGGGGAGAGAATACAATGAGCAGTTCTTC. Amino acids: CASSEGREYNEQFF.

In its sample, this clone was seen a few times. The chain joins TRBV30 to TRBJ1-1; D gene ambiguous. Germline loops: CDR1 GTSNPN, CDR2 SVGIG (reference sequence). Trimming left V 2 bases short and J 3 bases short, with 7 bases between. This CDR3 has 12 amino acids. The DNA of the CDR3 is TGTGCCTGGAGTAATCCCTACACTGAAGCTTTCTTT. Translation: CAWSNPYTEAFF.

The chain combines TRBV6-5 with TRBJ1-4; D gene ambiguous. Trimming cost V 0 bases and J 6 bases, with 14 bases left between them. The CDR3 totals 16 residues. Germline V gene sequence: CDR1 MNHEY, CDR2 SVGAGI. Here the CDR3 DNA reads TGTGCCAGCAGTTACTCGTATCCTGGGTATGATGAAAAACTGTTTTTT. It is translated as CASSYSYPGYDEKLFF.

CDR3 loop: CASSQDWTGHQPQHF. CDR3 bases: TGCGCCAGCAGCCAAGATTGGACCGGCCATCAGCCCCAGCATTTT. The V call is TRBV4-3, the J call TRBJ1-5; D is unclear. Trimming pared 0 bases from V and 5 bases from J, leaving 11 bases between. Looked up from germline, CDR1 is LGHNA and CDR2 is YSLEER. This CDR3 comprises 15 residues.

The V gene is TRBV5-1, the J gene TRBJ2-1, with 11 bases matching TRBD2. Germline V CDR1 and CDR2: SGHRS, YFSETQ. J was trimmed by 5 bases and V by 6 bases; bases with no gene match: 4. This CDR3 spans 14 amino acids. The CDR3 sequence: CASKVTSGNNEQFF. In DNA form, the CDR3 reads TGCGCCAGCAAGGTGACTAGCGGGAACAATGAGCAGTTCTTC.

The chain employs TRBV7-9 and TRBJ1-5, with 10 bases fitting TRBD1. The CDR3 totals 15 residues. With 4 bases clipped from V and 7 bases from J, the junction kept 7 bases outside the gene matches. In germline, CDR1 is SEHNR, CDR2 FQNEAQ (reference sequence). The CDR3 region is CASSSKGTGAQPQHF. In DNA, the CDR3 is TGTGCCAGCAGCTCCAAAGGGACAGGGGCCCAGCCCCAGCATTTT.

As concerns this clone: Within the sample, other DNA sequences also encode this same CDR3. The chain employs TRBV19 and TRBJ2-5; TRBD1 is a possible D gene (5 bases). CDR3 length: 14 amino acids. V was shortened by 5 bases and J by 1 base, with 11 bases between the two germline ends. The germline gives CDR1 LNHDA, CDR2 SQIVND (reference sequence). CDR3 coding DNA: TGTGCCAGTAGTCCCGGACACCTCCAAGAGACCCAGTACTTC. It codes for CASSPGHLQETQYF.

The chain combines TRBV18 with TRBJ2-2; 8 bases line up with TRBD2. CDR1 is KGHSH and CDR2 is LQKENI in the germline V gene. The CDR3 runs to 15 residues. V lost 9 bases, J lost 4 bases, and 10 bases stayed unmatched. CDR3 bases: TGTGCCAGTGCAGAACGGGAGGGAGTCACCGGGGAGCTGTTTTTT. Amino acid sequence: CASAEREGVTGELFF.

This clone was seen a single time. This chain connects TRBV7-8 to TRBJ2-1, with D perhaps being TRBD1 or TRBD2 (5 bases each). The CDR3 is made up of 14 amino acids. V lost 2 bases and J 7 bases, leaving 12 bases between the germline ends. Per the germline V gene, CDR1 is SGHVS and CDR2 is FQNEAQ. CDR3 residues: CASSLYGTGNEQFF. CDR3 sequence (DNA): TGTGCCAGCAGCTTATACGGGACCGGGAATGAGCAGTTCTTC.

This rearrangement joins TRBV4-2 to TRBJ2-1, with 11 bases aligning to TRBD2. CDR3 length: 16 amino acids. V shed 3 bases and J 1 base; nucleotides not matched to a gene: 2. Germline V CDR1 and CDR2: LGHNA, YNFKEQ. CDR3 in DNA: TGTGCCAGCAGCCAGGTAGCGGGAGGGTCCTACAATGAGCAGTTCTTC. It codes for CASSQVAGGSYNEQFF.

This clone was counted only a few times. The chain recombines TRBV27 with TRBJ1-1, with a tentative D call TRBD1 (5 bases). This CDR3 has 13 residues. V was cut by 8 bases and J by 4 bases, with 14 bases left in between. CDR1 is MNHEY, CDR2 SMNVEV, per germline (reference sequence). The CDR3 reads CASGDRQGTEAFF. The CDR3, as DNA: TGTGCCAGCGGGGACCGTCAAGGCACTGAAGCTTTCTTT.

The chain employs TRBV18 and TRBJ2-1; 7 positions match TRBD2. V lost 3 bases and J lost 8; bases outside the gene matches: 7. The germline V gene has CDR1 KGHSH and CDR2 LQKENI. There are 14 residues in the CDR3. CDR3 DNA: TGTGCCAGCTCACCGCGGGAGTTAAACCATGAGCAGTTCTTC. Its protein product is CASSPRELNHEQFF.

This clone has just a few counts. This sequence joins TRBV4-2 and TRBJ2-7; the D gene is possibly TRBD2 (6 bases). V lost 2 bases, J lost 1 base, and 15 bases lay in between. Germline assignment: CDR1 LGHNA and CDR2 YNFKEQ. The CDR3 extends over 16 amino acids. The DNA of the CDR3 is TGTGCCAGCAGCCAATTCATAGCGGAGGGGTCCTACGAGCAGTACTTC. Amino acids: CASSQFIAEGSYEQYF.

The V call is TRBV7-8, the J call TRBJ2-7; 9 bases map to TRBD2. The CDR3 contains 17 residues. Germline loops: CDR1 SGHVS, CDR2 FQNEAQ. The V gene end was trimmed by 8 bases and the J gene end by 2 bases; junction bases not matched to a gene: 16. CDR3 protein: CASGPKTTSGHPYEQYF. The CDR3 bases are TGTGCCAGCGGCCCCAAAACGACTAGCGGCCACCCCTACGAGCAGTACTTC.

This chain uses TRBV18 with TRBJ2-7; TRBD1 agrees at 9 bases. The CDR3 is 12 amino acids. From germline, CDR1 is KGHSH and CDR2 LQKENI. V was pared by 8 bases and J by 6 bases, with 5 bases of the junction left unmatched. This CDR3 is CASGQGMGEQYF. The CDR3 coding sequence is TGTGCCAGCGGACAGGGGATGGGCGAGCAGTACTTC. The variable domain in full, completed from reference TRBV18 and TRBJ2-7, reads NAGVMQNPRHLVRRRGQEARLRCSPMKGHSHVYWYRQLPEEGLKFMVYLQKENIIDESGMPKERFSAEFPKEGPSILRIQQVVRGDSAAYFCASGQGMGEQYFGPGTRLTVT.